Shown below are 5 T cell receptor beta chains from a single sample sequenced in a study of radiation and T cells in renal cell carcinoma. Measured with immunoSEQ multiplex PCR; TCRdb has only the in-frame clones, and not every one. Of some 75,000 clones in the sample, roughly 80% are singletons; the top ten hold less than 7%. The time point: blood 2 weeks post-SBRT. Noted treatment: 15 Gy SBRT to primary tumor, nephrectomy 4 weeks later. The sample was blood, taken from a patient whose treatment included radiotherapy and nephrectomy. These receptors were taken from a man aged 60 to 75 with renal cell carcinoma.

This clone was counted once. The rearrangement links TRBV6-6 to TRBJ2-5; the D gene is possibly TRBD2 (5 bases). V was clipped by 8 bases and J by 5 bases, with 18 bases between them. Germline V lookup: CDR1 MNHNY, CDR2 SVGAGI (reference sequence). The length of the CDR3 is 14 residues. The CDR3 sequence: CASGITGSRETQYF. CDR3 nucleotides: TGTGCCAGCGGCATCACTGGGAGTCGCGAGACCCAGTACTTC.

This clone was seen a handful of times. CDR3 in DNA: TGTGCCAGCAGTTTGGACAGGACGCAAGAGACCCAGTACTTC. Residues: CASSLDRTQETQYF. The chain joins TRBV2 to TRBJ2-5; the match to TRBD1 covers 7 bases. The CDR3 sequence is 14 residues long. CDR1 and CDR2 from the germline V gene are SNHLY and FYNNEI. J lost 2 bases, V lost 5 bases, and 5 bases had no gene match. Filled out from reference TRBV2 and TRBJ2-5, the complete variable domain reads EPEVTQTPSHQVTQMGQEVILRCVPISNHLYFYWYRQILGQKVEFLVSFYNNEISEKSEIFDDQFSVERPDGSNFTLKIRSTKLEDSAMYFCASSLDRTQETQYFGPGTRLLVL.

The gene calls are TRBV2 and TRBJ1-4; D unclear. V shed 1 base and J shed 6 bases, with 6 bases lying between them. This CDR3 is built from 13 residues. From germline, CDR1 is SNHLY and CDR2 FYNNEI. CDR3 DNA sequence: TGTGCCAGCAGTGAAGAGGTCGATGAAAAACTGTTTTTT. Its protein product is CASSEEVDEKLFF. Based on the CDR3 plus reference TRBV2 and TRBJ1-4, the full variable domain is EPEVTQTPSHQVTQMGQEVILRCVPISNHLYFYWYRQILGQKVEFLVSFYNNEISEKSEIFDDQFSVERPDGSNFTLKIRSTKLEDSAMYFCASSEEVDEKLFFGSGTQLSVL.

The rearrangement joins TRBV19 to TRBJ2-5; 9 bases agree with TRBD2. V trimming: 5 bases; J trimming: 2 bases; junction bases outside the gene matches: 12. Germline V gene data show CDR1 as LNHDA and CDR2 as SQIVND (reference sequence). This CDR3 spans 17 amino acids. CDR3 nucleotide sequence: TGTGCCAGTAGTCCAGGACTAGCGCGGTTTCAACAAGAGACCCAGTACTTC. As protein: CASSPGLARFQQETQYF.

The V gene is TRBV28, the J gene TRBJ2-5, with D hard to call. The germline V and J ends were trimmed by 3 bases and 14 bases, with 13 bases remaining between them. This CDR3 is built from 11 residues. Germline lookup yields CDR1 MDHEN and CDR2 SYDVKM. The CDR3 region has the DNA TGTGCCAGCAGTTTGCCGAATCGGGTTTACTTC. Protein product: CASSLPNRVYF.